This passage covers 6 T cell receptor beta chains from one sample sequenced in a study of cytomegalovirus exposure and HLA in healthy donors. TCRdb's copy holds only in-frame clones and misses some; the assay was immunoSEQ multiplex PCR. Found here are 150,000 to 200,000 clones, approximately 86% of them singletons; the top ten hold around 2.4%. The material sequenced was PBMCs. The receptors here all came from a woman in her late teens or twenties in good health and CMV-seronegative.

This chain uses TRBV7-2 with TRBJ1-5; 7 bases match TRBD1. The V segment lost 4 bases and the J segment 5 bases; nucleotides outside the gene matches: 5. Germline loops: CDR1 SGHTA, CDR2 FQGNSA. This CDR3 has 14 amino acids. This CDR3 reads CASSSPQGDQPQHF. The CDR3 DNA is TGTGCCAGCAGCTCTCCCCAGGGGGATCAGCCCCAGCATTTT.

V is TRBV7-9 and J is TRBJ2-5; no clear D gene. The CDR3 length is 14 residues. Trimming stripped 0 bases from V and 5 bases from J, with 10 bases between. From germline, CDR1 is SEHNR and CDR2 FQNEAQ (reference sequence). This CDR3 reads CASSLAVDGETQYF. CDR3 bases: TGTGCCAGCAGCTTAGCGGTCGACGGGGAGACCCAGTACTTC.

The rearrangement uses TRBV6-4 and TRBJ1-2; 7 bases map to TRBD1. This CDR3 is 15 amino acids long. V was pared by 5 bases and J by 8 bases, with 14 bases of the junction left unmatched. The germline V gene has CDR1 MRHNA and CDR2 SNTAGT. The CDR3 nucleotides are TGTGCCAGCAGTTCGGGATTCGAGGGGGCGCAAGGCTACACCTTC. Translated, it gives CASSSGFEGAQGYTF.

On this clone: At the DNA level, this CDR3 is encoded by other sequences in the same sample as well. The chain joins TRBV27 to TRBJ2-7; the D is unclear. Germline CDR1 and CDR2: MNHEY and SMNVEV (reference sequence). Trimming took 5 bases from V and 4 from J, leaving 9 bases between them. CDR3 length: 12 amino acids. Here the CDR3 reads CASSRNSYEQYF. The CDR3 coding sequence is TGTGCCAGCAGTCGTAACAGTTACGAGCAGTACTTC.

V and J are TRBV7-3 and TRBJ2-7; 13 nucleotides agree with TRBD2. CDR3 length equals 17 residues. Germline V gene lookup returns CDR1 SGHTA and CDR2 FQGTGA. J lost 5 bases, V lost 3 bases, and 10 bases had no gene match. DNA of the CDR3: TGTGCCAGCAGCTTGGAGTCACTAGCGGGGGGGCGCCACGAGCAGTACTTC. Translating gives CASSLESLAGGRHEQYF.

Only one count was recorded for this clone. The V and J genes are TRBV18 and TRBJ1-2; D is uncertain. V lost 5 bases to trimming and J lost 4 bases, with 20 bases between them. The CDR3 spans 16 residues. Looked up from germline, CDR1 is KGHSH and CDR2 is LQKENI. The CDR3 DNA reads as TGTGCCAGCTCAATAACCCGGGGAACGGAGACCTATGGCTACACCTTC. Amino acid sequence: CASSITRGTETYGYTF. The full variable domain, rest sourced from reference TRBV18 and TRBJ1-2, is NAGVMQNPRHLVRRRGQEARLRCSPMKGHSHVYWYRQLPEEGLKFMVYLQKENIIDESGMPKERFSAEFPKEGPSILRIQQVVRGDSAAYFCASSITRGTETYGYTFGSGTRLTVV.